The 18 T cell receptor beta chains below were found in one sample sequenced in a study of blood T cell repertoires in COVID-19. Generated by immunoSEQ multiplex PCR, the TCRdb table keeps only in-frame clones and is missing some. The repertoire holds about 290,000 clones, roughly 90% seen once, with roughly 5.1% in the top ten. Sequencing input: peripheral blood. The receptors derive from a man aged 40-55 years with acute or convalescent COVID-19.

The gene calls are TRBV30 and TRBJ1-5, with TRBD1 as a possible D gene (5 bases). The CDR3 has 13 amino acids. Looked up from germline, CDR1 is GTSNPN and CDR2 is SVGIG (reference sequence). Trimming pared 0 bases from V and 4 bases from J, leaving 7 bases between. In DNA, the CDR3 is TGTGCCTGGAGTGTAGGGGATAATCAGCCCCAGCATTTT. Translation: CAWSVGDNQPQHF.

The CDR3 DNA follows: TGTGCCAGCAGTTACTATGGGACAGGGTTCTATGGCTACACCTTC. Translated: CASSYYGTGFYGYTF. V usage is TRBV6-5 and J usage is TRBJ1-2; the match to TRBD1 covers 9 bases. V lost 1 base, J lost 4 bases, and 4 bases stayed unmatched. This CDR3 is 15 amino acids long. Germline-derived CDR1 and CDR2 are MNHEY and SVGAGI.

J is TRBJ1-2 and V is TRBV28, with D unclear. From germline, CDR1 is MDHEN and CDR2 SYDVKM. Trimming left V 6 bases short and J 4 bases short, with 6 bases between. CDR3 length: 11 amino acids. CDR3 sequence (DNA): TGTGCCAGCAGGACATCCTATGGCTACACCTTC. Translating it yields CASRTSYGYTF.

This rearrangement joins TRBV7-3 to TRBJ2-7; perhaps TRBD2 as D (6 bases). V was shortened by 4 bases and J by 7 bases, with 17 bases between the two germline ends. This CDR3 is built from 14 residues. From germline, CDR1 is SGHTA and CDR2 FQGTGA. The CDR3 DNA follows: TGTGCCAGCAGCTCCCACTCAGGAGGGAGGGAGCAGTACTTC. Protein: CASSSHSGGREQYF.

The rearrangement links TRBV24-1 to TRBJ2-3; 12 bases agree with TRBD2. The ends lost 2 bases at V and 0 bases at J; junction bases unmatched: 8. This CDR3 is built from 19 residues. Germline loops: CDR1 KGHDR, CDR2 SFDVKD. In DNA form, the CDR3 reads TGTGCCACCAGTGATTCGACTAGCGGGGGAACTACTAGCACAGATACGCAGTATTTT. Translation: CATSDSTSGGTTSTDTQYF.

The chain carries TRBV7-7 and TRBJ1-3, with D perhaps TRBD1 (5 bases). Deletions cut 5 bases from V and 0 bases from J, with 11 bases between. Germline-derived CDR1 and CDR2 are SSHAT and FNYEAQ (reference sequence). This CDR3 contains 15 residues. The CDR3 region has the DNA TGTGCCAGCAGCCCAACCGGGGGCTCTGGAAACACCATATATTTT. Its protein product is CASSPTGGSGNTIYF.

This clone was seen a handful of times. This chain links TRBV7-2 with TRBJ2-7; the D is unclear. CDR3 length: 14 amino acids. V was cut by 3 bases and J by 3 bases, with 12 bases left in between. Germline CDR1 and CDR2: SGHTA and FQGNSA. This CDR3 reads CASSFHRVGYEQYF. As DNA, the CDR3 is TGTGCCAGCAGCTTTCATAGAGTCGGCTACGAGCAGTACTTC.

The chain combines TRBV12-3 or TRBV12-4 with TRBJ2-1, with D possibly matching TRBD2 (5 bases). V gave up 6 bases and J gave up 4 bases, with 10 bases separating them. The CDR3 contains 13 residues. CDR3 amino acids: CASSRGRYNEQFF. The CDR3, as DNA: TGTGCCAGCAGCCGAGGGAGATACAATGAGCAGTTCTTC.

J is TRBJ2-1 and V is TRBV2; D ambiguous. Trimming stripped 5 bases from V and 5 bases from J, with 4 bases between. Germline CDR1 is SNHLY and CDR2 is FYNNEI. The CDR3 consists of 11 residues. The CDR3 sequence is CASSLDNEQFF. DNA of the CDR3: TGTGCCAGCAGTTTAGACAATGAGCAGTTCTTC.

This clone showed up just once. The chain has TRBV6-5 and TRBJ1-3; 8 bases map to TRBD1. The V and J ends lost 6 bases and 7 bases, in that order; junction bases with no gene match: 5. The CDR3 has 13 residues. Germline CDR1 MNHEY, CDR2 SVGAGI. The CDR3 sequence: CASSPTGANTIYF. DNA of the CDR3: TGTGCCAGCAGCCCGACAGGGGCCAACACCATATATTTT.

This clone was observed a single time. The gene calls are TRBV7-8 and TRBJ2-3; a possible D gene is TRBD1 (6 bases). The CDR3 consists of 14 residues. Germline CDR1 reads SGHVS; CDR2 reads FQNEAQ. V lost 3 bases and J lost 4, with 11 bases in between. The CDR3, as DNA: TGTGCCAGCAGCTTCAGGGGACATCCAGATACGCAGTATTTT. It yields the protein CASSFRGHPDTQYF.

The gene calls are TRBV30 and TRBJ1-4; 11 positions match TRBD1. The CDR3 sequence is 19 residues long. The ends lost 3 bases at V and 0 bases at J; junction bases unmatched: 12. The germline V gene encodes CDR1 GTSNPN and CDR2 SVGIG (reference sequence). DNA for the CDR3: TGTGCCTGGAGCGGGTACGGACAGGGGGCAGATTCAACTAATGAAAAACTGTTTTTT. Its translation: CAWSGYGQGADSTNEKLFF.

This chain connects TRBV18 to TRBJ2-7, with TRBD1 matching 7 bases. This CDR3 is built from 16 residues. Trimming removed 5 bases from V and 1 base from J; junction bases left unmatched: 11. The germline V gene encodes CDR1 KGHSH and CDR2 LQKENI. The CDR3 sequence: CASSNYYDRESYEQYF. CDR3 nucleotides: TGTGCCAGCTCAAATTACTATGACAGGGAATCCTACGAGCAGTACTTC.

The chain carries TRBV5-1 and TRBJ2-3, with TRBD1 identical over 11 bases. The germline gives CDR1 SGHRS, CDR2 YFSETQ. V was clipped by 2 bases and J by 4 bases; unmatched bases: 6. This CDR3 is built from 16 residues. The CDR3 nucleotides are TGCGCCAGCAGCTTCCGGACAGGGGGCGCTTCAGATACGCAGTATTTT. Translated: CASSFRTGGASDTQYF.

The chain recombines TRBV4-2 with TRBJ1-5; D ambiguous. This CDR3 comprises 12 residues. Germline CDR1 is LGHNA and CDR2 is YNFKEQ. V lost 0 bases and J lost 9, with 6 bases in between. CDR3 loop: CASSQDSGPQHF. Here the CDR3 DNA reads TGTGCCAGCAGCCAAGATTCGGGGCCCCAGCATTTT.

CDR3 nucleotides: TGTGCCAGCCGTCCGGGACAGACCTACGAGCAGTACTTC. It translates to CASRPGQTYEQYF. The chain is built from TRBV6-6 and TRBJ2-7; 7 bases agree with TRBD1. CDR3 length equals 13 residues. Germline assignment: CDR1 MNHNY and CDR2 SVGAGI (reference sequence). V was clipped by 8 bases and J by 2 bases; unmatched bases: 6.

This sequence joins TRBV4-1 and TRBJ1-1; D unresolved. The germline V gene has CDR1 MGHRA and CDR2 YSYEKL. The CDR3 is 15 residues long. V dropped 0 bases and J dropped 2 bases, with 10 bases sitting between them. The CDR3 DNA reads TGCGCCAGCAGCCAAGAATGGAGGCCCAACACTGAAGCTTTCTTT. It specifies CASSQEWRPNTEAFF.

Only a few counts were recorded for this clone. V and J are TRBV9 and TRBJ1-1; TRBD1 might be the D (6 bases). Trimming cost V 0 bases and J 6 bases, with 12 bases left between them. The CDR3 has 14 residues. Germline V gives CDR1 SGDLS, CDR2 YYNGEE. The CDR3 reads CASSVEPGGSEAFF. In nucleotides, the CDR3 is TGTGCCAGCAGCGTAGAACCGGGGGGCTCTGAAGCTTTCTTT. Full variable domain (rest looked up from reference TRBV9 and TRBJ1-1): DSGVTQTPKHLITATGQRVTLRCSPRSGDLSVYWYQQSLDQGLQFLIQYYNGEERAKGNILERFSAQQFPDLHSELNLSSLELGDSALYFCASSVEPGGSEAFFGQGTRLTVV.